Listed below are T cell receptor beta chains from one sample, sequenced in a study of CD8 T cells in ankylosing spondylitis. TCRdb independently ran MiXCR on the 5' RACE reads; one entry per CDR3 protein. The sample lists roughly 97,000 distinct CDR3 sequences; about 8.6% were seen once. Material for sequencing was blood, either unsorted or a sorted T cell fraction (not recorded which). The receptors were gathered from a male donor with ankylosing spondylitis or in good health (not recorded which). Both conserved end residues are part of each CDR3. D genes are given only for firm matches. Not every row has a clone size; where given, it reads once, few, many or a size class.

J | D | V | size | DNA | CDR3
TRBJ2-5 | TRBD1 | TRBV6-1 | many | TGTGCCAGCAGTAGGGGGCGGATGGAGACCCAGTACTTC | CASSRGRMETQYF
TRBJ1-2 | NA | TRBV6-2/TRBV6-3 | many | TGTGCCAGCAGCCCCGGGGGAACTAACTATGGCTACACCTTC | CASSPGGTNYGYTF
TRBJ1-3 | NA | TRBV4-1 | NA | TGCGCCAGCAGCCAAGCGGCGAGGCCTGGAAACACCATATATTTT | CASSQAARPGNTIYF
TRBJ2-7 | NA | TRBV7-9 | few | TGTGCCAGCAGCTTAGGACCAGCCCAGCAGTACTTC | CASSLGPAQQYF
TRBJ2-1 | NA | TRBV4-1 | many | TGCGCCAGCAGCCAGACACAGGGGGCGTTAAGCGGGAGGTACGATGAGCAGTTCTTC | CASSQTQGALSGRYDEQFF
TRBJ1-2 | NA | TRBV4-3 | NA | TGCGCCAGCAGCCAAGGAGGGGGGCGAGGCTACACCTTC | CASSQGGGRGYTF
TRBJ2-1 | TRBD1 | TRBV12-5 | NA | TGTGCTAGTGGTTTGACACCGACAAACCCTAGACAGGGGAGGTACAATGAGCAGTTCTTC | CASGLTPTNPRQGRYNEQFF
TRBJ2-1 | TRBD1 | TRBV7-2 | NA | TGTGCCAGCAGCTTAGTCGGACAGGGGGGATACAATGAGCAGTTCTTC | CASSLVGQGGYNEQFF
TRBJ1-1 | NA | TRBV6-2/TRBV6-3 | few | TGTGCCAGCAGTTCCGGGGGCACTGAAGCTTTCTTT | CASSSGGTEAFF
TRBJ1-1 | NA | TRBV7-2 | few | TGTTCCAGCAGCTTAGGCCAGCTGAACACTGAAGCTTTCTTT | CSSSLGQLNTEAFF
TRBJ2-7 | NA | TRBV4-2 | NA | TGTGCCAGCAGTCCAGGGGCAGGTAACTCCTACGAGCAGTACTTC | CASSPGAGNSYEQYF
TRBJ2-1 | NA | TRBV9 | few | TGTGCCAGCAGCGTACAGTTTAGCCACAATGAGCAGTTCTTC | CASSVQFSHNEQFF
TRBJ2-1 | NA | TRBV7-3 | NA | TGTGCCAGCAGCTTACATCTCGGACAGTACAATGAGCAGTTCTTC | CASSLHLGQYNEQFF
TRBJ2-1 | NA | TRBV9 | many | TGTGCCAGCAGCCTAACGAGGGGCGCTTACTCCTACAATGAGCAGTTCTTC | CASSLTRGAYSYNEQFF
TRBJ2-7 | NA | TRBV7-2 | NA | TGTGCCAGCAGCTTACTACAGGCAACCTACGAGCAGTACTTC | CASSLLQATYEQYF
TRBJ2-2 | TRBD2 | TRBV28 | few | TGTGCCAGCCTCACTCATAGCGGGAGGGCCGGGGAGCTGTTTTTT | CASLTHSGRAGELFF
TRBJ2-1 | TRBD1 | TRBV29-1 | NA | TGCAGCGTTGAAGGGCGGGACAGGGGTTACAATGAGCAGTTCTTC | CSVEGRDRGYNEQFF
TRBJ1-2 | NA | TRBV7-2 | many | TGTGCCAGCAGCTCATACGAACCGGGAGGAGGCTACACCTTC | CASSSYEPGGGYTF
TRBJ2-1 | NA | TRBV7-8 | many | TGTGCCAGCAGCCGAGGACCCGAGACTGGATACAATGAGCAGTTCTTC | CASSRGPETGYNEQFF
TRBJ1-2 | TRBD1 | TRBV29-1 | many | TGCAGCGTTAGGGGGCTGGACTATGGCTACACCTTC | CSVRGLDYGYTF
TRBJ1-4 | TRBD1 | TRBV7-2 | many | TGTGCCAGCAGCTCACAGGGGGCTGCAGCTAATGAAAAACTGTTTTTT | CASSSQGAAANEKLFF
TRBJ2-5 | NA | TRBV11-2 | few | TGTGCCAGCAGCAATCTGGTTTATGGGGGTAGACAAGAGACCCAGTACTTC | CASSNLVYGGRQETQYF
TRBJ1-1 | NA | TRBV12-3/TRBV12-4 | NA | TGTGCCGGCAGTTTAGCAGGGACTGAAGCTTTCTTT | CAGSLAGTEAFF
TRBJ2-2 | NA | TRBV11-3 | few | TGTGCCAGCAGCTGGGCTAGGGGGGGTGCGAACACCGGGGAGCTGTTTTTT | CASSWARGGANTGELFF
TRBJ2-1 | TRBD2 | TRBV29-1 | many | TGCAGCGTTGGGCTAGCGGGTTACAATGAGCAGTTCTTC | CSVGLAGYNEQFF
TRBJ2-1 | TRBD2 | TRBV5-6 | many | TGTGCCAGCAGCCTCAGCGGGAGACGATACAATGAGCAGTTCTTC | CASSLSGRRYNEQFF